One TCR beta chain is described in this entry. Its antigen remains unidentified. This record comes from a study of T cell repertoires in cytomegalovirus infection. Overall study: CMV epitopes that were recently identified and HLA-C-restricted were used alongside well-studied HLA-B-restricted ones. Public TCR beta signatures were indicative of both CMV infection and a matching HLA type. Study results and caveats: There were HLA-C-restricted CMV-specific TCR beta clonotypes dominating the ex vivo response. Summed public TCR beta family frequency identified CMV carriers bearing the relevant HLA.

Per germline, CDR1 ENHRY and CDR2 SYGVKD. The trim removed 4 bases at V and 6 bases at J, leaving 7 bases unmatched. The CDR3 sequence is 15 residues long. TCRdb recomputed calls from the reads with MiXCR, one row per CDR3 protein. The top ten hold around 44% of the sample, which has roughly 500,000 distinct CDR3 sequences, approximately 40% seen once. Material: cultured PBMCs, obtained from culture after CMV antigen stimulation. The genes are TRBV10-3 and TRBJ2-1; 9 bases align to TRBD1. The clonotype comes from a human donor in good health (CMV status not recorded). Some clones in this sample may be carry-over from other donors' samples. The CDR3 DNA is TGTGCCATCAGTGGGGGACAGGGTTCCGGCAATGAGCAGTTCTTC. It encodes CAISGGQGSGNEQFF.